Listed below are T cell receptor beta chains from one sample, sequenced in a study of cytomegalovirus exposure and HLA in healthy donors. The protocol was immunoSEQ multiplex PCR, while the TCRdb copy is restricted to in-frame clones and leaves out a portion. This repertoire shows 150,000 or so clones, over 80% found once; its top ten account for 6.2%. Sequencing was performed on PBMCs. These receptors were taken from a woman in her 30s in good health and CMV-seropositive. The CDR3 runs from the conserved cysteine through the conserved F or W. A D gene is named only where the DNA matches it firmly. The size entry is marked missing in some rows and otherwise reads once, few, many or a size class.

>TRBV14|TRBJ1-3|TRBD1|once
TGTGCCAGCAGCTGGGACAGGGGAGGAAACACCATATATTTT
CASSWDRGGNTIYF
>TRBV7-9|TRBJ1-4|.|.
TGTGCCAGCAGCTTACTAGGGGCAACTAATGAAAAACTGTTTTTT
CASSLLGATNEKLFF
>TRBV29-1|TRBJ1-1|.|.
TGCAGCTCCACGGGTGACACTGAAGCTTTCTTT
CSSTGDTEAFF
>TRBV6-5|TRBJ1-3|.|.
TGTGCCAGCGGGAGGGGGGGTAGTGGAAACACCATATATTTT
CASGRGGSGNTIYF
>TRBV28|TRBJ2-7|.|.
TGTGCCAGCAGTCCCGACAGCTACGAGCAGTACTTC
CASSPDSYEQYF
>TRBV7-9|TRBJ2-7|TRBD2|.
TGTGCCAGCAGCCCTGGACTAGCGGGAGGTACCTACGAGCAGTACTTC
CASSPGLAGGTYEQYF
>TRBV28|TRBJ2-1|.|.
TGTGCCAGCACCCTACTGGGGGCTAGCGGAGAGCAGTTCTTC
CASTLLGASGEQFF
>TRBV19|TRBJ1-5|TRBD1|.
TGTGCCAGTAGTACCCACAGGGGTGGCAATCAGCCCCAGCATTTT
CASSTHRGGNQPQHF
>TRBV6-4|TRBJ2-1|TRBD2|.
TGTGCCAGCAGCCCTAGCGGGAGCTCCTACAATGAGCAGTTCTTC
CASSPSGSSYNEQFF
>TRBV2|TRBJ2-1|.|.
TGTGCCAGCACCTCGCAGTTCTTC
CASTSQFF
>TRBV12-1|TRBJ2-3|.|.
TGTGCCAGCAGCTTTATCCGCGGAGGGTTCACTGATACGCAGTATTTT
CASSFIRGGFTDTQYF
>TRBV6-5|TRBJ2-3|TRBD2|many
TGTGCCAGCAGTCGCAGCGGGACTAGCACAGATACGCAGTATTTT
CASSRSGTSTDTQYF
>TRBV27|TRBJ2-7|.|.
TGTGCCAGCAGTTCATCCCCGACGGGGGGCCACTACGAGCAGTACTTC
CASSSSPTGGHYEQYF
>TRBV29-1|TRBJ2-3|.|.
TGCAGCGTTGTCGGGGGCTCAGGGGGAGATACGCAGTATTTT
CSVVGGSGGDTQYF
>TRBV6-5|TRBJ1-5|.|.
TGTGCCAGCAGTTACTCGAAAGCTCAGCCCCAGCATTTT
CASSYSKAQPQHF
>TRBV5-1|TRBJ2-5|.|.
TGCGCCAGCAGCTTCGGAGAACTCCAAGAGACCCAGTACTTC
CASSFGELQETQYF
>TRBV19|TRBJ1-6|.|few
TGTGCCAGTAGTATAGGAGGGTCACCCCTCCACTTT
CASSIGGSPLHF
>TRBV5-1|TRBJ2-1|TRBD2|.
TGCGCCAGCAGTAAGCTGGCGGGGGGCCTTCCGGAGCAGTTCTTC
CASSKLAGGLPEQFF
>TRBV13|TRBJ2-1|.|.
TGTGCCAGCAGCTTATCCGGGGGAGGATCCTACAATGAGCAGTTCTTC
CASSLSGGGSYNEQFF
>TRBV4-1|TRBJ1-3|.|.
TGCGCCAGCAGCCACGAAGAAGGACTGCACTCTGGAAACACCATATATTTT
CASSHEEGLHSGNTIYF
>TRBV5-1|TRBJ2-7|TRBD1|.
TGCGCCAGCAGCCCAATAAAAGGGACAGGGCCCTCCTACGAGCAGTACTTC
CASSPIKGTGPSYEQYF
>TRBV19|TRBJ2-7|.|.
TGTGCCAGTAGCTGGACATCTTCCTACGAGCAGTACTTC
CASSWTSSYEQYF
>TRBV7-3|TRBJ2-7|.|.
TGTGCCAGCAGCTCCGATCCAGGGGACAACGAGCAGTACTTC
CASSSDPGDNEQYF
>TRBV29-1|TRBJ2-3|.|.
TGCAGCGTTGCTTCGGGGTCTAGCACAGATACGCAGTATTTT
CSVASGSSTDTQYF
>TRBV6-1|TRBJ2-3|.|.
TGTGCCAGCAGTGATGGACCAGGGCAGAGCACAGATACGCAGTATTTT
CASSDGPGQSTDTQYF
>TRBV2|TRBJ2-7|.|.
TGTGCCAGCAGGGGAATGTTAGCGGAGGTTTACGAGCAGTACTTC
CASRGMLAEVYEQYF
>TRBV19|TRBJ2-2|TRBD1|once
TGTGCCTCAGGACAGGCGAACACCGGGGAGCTGTTTTTT
CASGQANTGELFF
>TRBV29-1|TRBJ1-1|.|.
TGCAGCGTGCGGACAGCCACTAGGGTAGCTTTCTTT
CSVRTATRVAFF
>TRBV18|TRBJ1-4|TRBD1|.
TGTGCCAGCTCAAGTACAGGGGTGAATGAAAAACTGTTTTTT
CASSSTGVNEKLFF
>TRBV2|TRBJ2-3|TRBD2|.
TGTGCCGTGAAGCGGGGGGGCCTGTCAGATACGCAGTATTTT
CAVKRGGLSDTQYF
>TRBV15|TRBJ2-2|TRBD1|.
TGTGCCACCAGCAGAGATAGGGCAGGGGGCGGTGGCACCGGGGAGCTGTTTTTT
CATSRDRAGGGGTGELFF
>TRBV2|TRBJ2-3|TRBD1|.
TGTGCCAGCAGTCCTCCCGGACAGGGGGGCACAGATACGCAGTATTTT
CASSPPGQGGTDTQYF
>TRBV5-4|TRBJ1-5|.|.
TGTGCCAGCAGCTTGCCGGATCAGCCCCAGCATTTT
CASSLPDQPQHF
>TRBV2|TRBJ1-1|.|.
TGTGCCAGCACCCGGGGGAACACTGAAGCTTTCTTT
CASTRGNTEAFF
>TRBV27|TRBJ2-7|.|.
TGTGCCAGCAGTTTAAGCACTTCCAGGGGTGTCGACGAGCAGTACTTC
CASSLSTSRGVDEQYF
>TRBV5-1|TRBJ1-2|TRBD1|.
TGCGCCAGCAGCTCTGGCGGACAGGGGGCGGCGAACTATGGCTACACCTTC
CASSSGGQGAANYGYTF
>TRBV10-1|TRBJ2-1|.|.
.
CASDYACGSPNEQFF
>TRBV5-4|TRBJ2-7|.|.
TGTGCCAGCAGCGCGGGTCTGGCCTACGAGCAGTACTTC
CASSAGLAYEQYF
>TRBV29-1|TRBJ2-5|.|once
TGCACTGTAGATCAACAGGCTGGAGAGACCCAGTACTTC
CTVDQQAGETQYF
>TRBV9|TRBJ2-7|TRBD1|.
TGTGCCAGCAGCGAGGGATCGGGACAGAGCTACGAGCAGTACTTC
CASSEGSGQSYEQYF
>TRBV6-1|TRBJ2-1|TRBD1|.
TGTGCCAGCAGTGGTATACCGGGACAGGGGGGCCTCAATGAGCAGTTCTTC
CASSGIPGQGGLNEQFF
>TRBV28|TRBJ2-7|TRBD1|.
TGTGCCAGCAGACCTTTACCCGGGACAGGGTCCAACGAGCAGTACTTC
CASRPLPGTGSNEQYF
>TRBV10-2|TRBJ2-3|.|.
TGCGCCAGCAGTGAGTCGACCCCCACTAGCTTCCCCGATGGGGAACGTGATACGCAGTATTTT
CASSESTPTSFPDGERDTQYF
>TRBV27|TRBJ2-1|.|.
TGTGCCAGCAGTCGGAGCGGAACATACAATGAGCAGTTCTTC
CASSRSGTYNEQFF
>TRBV2|TRBJ1-1|.|.
TGTGCCAGCAGGCCCTATGACAGCCTGAACACTGAAGCTTTCTTT
CASRPYDSLNTEAFF
>TRBV6-6|TRBJ2-2|.|.
TGTGCCAGCACTCCTCTCTCCGGGGAGCTGTTTTTT
CASTPLSGELFF